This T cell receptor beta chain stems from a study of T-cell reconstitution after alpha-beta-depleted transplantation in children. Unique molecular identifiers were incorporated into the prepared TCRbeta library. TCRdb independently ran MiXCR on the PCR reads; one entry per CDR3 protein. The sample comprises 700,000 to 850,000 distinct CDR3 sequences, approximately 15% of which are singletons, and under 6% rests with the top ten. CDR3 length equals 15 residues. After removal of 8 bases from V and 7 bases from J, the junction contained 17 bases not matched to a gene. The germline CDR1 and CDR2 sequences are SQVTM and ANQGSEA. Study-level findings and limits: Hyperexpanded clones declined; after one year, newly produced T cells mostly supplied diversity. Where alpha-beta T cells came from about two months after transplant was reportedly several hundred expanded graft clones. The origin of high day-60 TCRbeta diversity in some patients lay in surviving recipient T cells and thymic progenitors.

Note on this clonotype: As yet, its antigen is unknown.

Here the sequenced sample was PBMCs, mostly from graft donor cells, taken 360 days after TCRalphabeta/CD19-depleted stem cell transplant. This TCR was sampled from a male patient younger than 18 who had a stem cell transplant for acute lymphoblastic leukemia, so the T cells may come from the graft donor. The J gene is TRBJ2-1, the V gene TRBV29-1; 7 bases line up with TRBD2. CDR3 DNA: TGCAGCTTTTCAGAGAGGGGAGGGCCTGGAAATGAGCAGTTCTTC. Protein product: CSFSERGGPGNEQFF.